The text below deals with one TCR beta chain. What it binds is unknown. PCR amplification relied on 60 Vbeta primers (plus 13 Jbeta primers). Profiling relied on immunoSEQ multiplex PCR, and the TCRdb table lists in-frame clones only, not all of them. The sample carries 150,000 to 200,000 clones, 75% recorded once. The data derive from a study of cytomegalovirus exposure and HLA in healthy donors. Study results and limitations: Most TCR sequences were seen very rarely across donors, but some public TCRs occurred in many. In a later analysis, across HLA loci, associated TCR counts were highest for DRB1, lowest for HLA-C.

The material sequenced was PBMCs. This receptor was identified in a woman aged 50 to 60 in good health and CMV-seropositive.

The CDR3 loop is CASSPGTANSGNTIYF. CDR3 sequence (DNA): TGTGCCAGCAGCCCGGGGACAGCTAACTCTGGAAACACCATATATTTT. This rearrangement joins TRBV7-7 to TRBJ1-3; TRBD1 agrees at 7 bases. The CDR3 consists of 16 residues. Trimming at V came to 5 bases and at J to 0 bases, leaving 7 bases not matched to a gene. Germline assignment: CDR1 SSHAT and CDR2 FNYEAQ (reference sequence).